These 13 T cell receptor beta chains were all obtained from the same sample, sequenced in a study of neurological immune-mediated disorders. TCRdb re-derived calls from the 5' RACE reads in MiXCR, one entry per CDR3 protein. The sample shows approximately 53,000 distinct CDR3 sequences, more than 8% of them seen only once. Time point indicated: longitudinal time-point 1 (baseline). Sequences were obtained from PBMCs. The receptors stem from a woman aged 40 to 49 in good health.

In this sample, this clonotype is medium-sized. J is TRBJ2-2 and V is TRBV10-3; D call uncertain. Germline V gene sequence: CDR1 ENHRY, CDR2 SYGVKD. Trimming pared 5 bases from V and 3 bases from J, leaving 19 bases between. The CDR3 is 17 amino acids. The CDR3 DNA reads as TGTGCCATCAGTCAAGGACGGAGCCTGTGGGACACCGGGGAGCTGTTTTTT. Its translation: CAISQGRSLWDTGELFF.

This clonotype occurred a few times. The chain recombines TRBV7-3 with TRBJ2-5, with no clear D. Germline V CDR1 and CDR2: SGHTA, FQGTGA. The CDR3 covers 15 residues. The ends were cut back, 5 bases at V and 3 bases at J, with 16 bases in the middle. As DNA, the CDR3 is TGTGCCAGCAGCCCCCTGGACGCAGTCAAAGAGACCCAGTACTTC. Translated, it gives CASSPLDAVKETQYF.

As to this clonotype: This may be a read error, as it is one base from a much larger clone. The chain joins TRBV14 to TRBJ1-1, with D unresolved. V was pared by 8 bases and J by 0 bases, with 19 bases between. This CDR3 spans 16 amino acids. Germline V gives CDR1 SGHDN, CDR2 FVKESK. The CDR3: CASGMGAHVMNTEAFF. The CDR3 bases are TGTGCCAGCGGGATGGGCGCCCACGTTATGAACACTGAAGCTTTCTTT.

This clonotype has more than one count but fewer than ten. V and J are TRBV14 and TRBJ1-3, with D maybe TRBD1 (5 bases). V was shortened by 3 bases and J by 3 bases, with 15 bases between the two germline ends. The CDR3 spans 16 residues. Germline-derived CDR1 and CDR2 are SGHDN and FVKESK. The CDR3 DNA reads TGTGCCAGCAGCCATCTATTAACGGGGGATGGAAACACCATATATTTT. It codes for CASSHLLTGDGNTIYF.

This clonotype was picked up many times. The CDR3 bases are TGTGCCAGCAGTGAAGTACCAACTAATTCACCCCTCCACTTT. Amino acids: CASSEVPTNSPLHF. The V and J genes are TRBV6-1 and TRBJ1-6, with D unclear. V lost 1 base and J lost 6, with 7 bases in between. This CDR3 is 14 amino acids long. The germline gives CDR1 MNHNS, CDR2 SASEGT.

At least ten counts were recorded for this clonotype. V gene TRBV5-1 combines with J gene TRBJ2-1; 7 positions match TRBD2. Germline-derived CDR1 and CDR2 are SGHRS and YFSETQ. The CDR3 is 16 residues long. Germline trimming cut 4 bases from V and 5 bases from J; bases unmatched to any gene: 12. CDR3 nucleotide sequence: TGCGCCAGCAGCCCGGAAGGAAGCGGGGAGCACAATGAGCAGTTCTTC. Its translation is CASSPEGSGEHNEQFF.

Ten or more counts support this clonotype. V usage is TRBV5-1 and J usage is TRBJ2-2; no firm D call. Germline V CDR1 and CDR2: SGHRS, YFSETQ. Trimming cost V 4 bases and J 7 bases, with 14 bases left between them. The CDR3 loop spans 14 amino acids. The CDR3: CASSEGPNGGELFF. CDR3 sequence (DNA): TGCGCCAGCAGCGAAGGACCAAACGGCGGGGAGCTGTTTTTT.

In this sample, this clonotype turned up many times. The chain combines TRBV7-2 with TRBJ2-1; D gene unclear. Per germline, CDR1 SGHTA and CDR2 FQGNSA. The CDR3 sequence is 14 residues long. V lost 1 base to trimming and J lost 3 bases, with 7 bases between them. Here the CDR3 reads CASSLGSVYNEQFF. The CDR3, as DNA: TGTGCCAGCAGCTTAGGGTCGGTCTACAATGAGCAGTTCTTC.

This clonotype came up many times. The chain combines TRBV7-2 with TRBJ1-5; 9 nucleotides align to TRBD1. Trimming took 0 bases from V and 6 from J; bases not matched to a gene: 0. This CDR3 spans 14 amino acids. Looked up from germline, CDR1 is SGHTA and CDR2 is FQGNSA. The CDR3 DNA sequence: TGTGCCAGCAGCTTAGCGACAGGGGGTCAGCCCCAGCATTTT. It specifies CASSLATGGQPQHF.

The gene calls are TRBV10-3 and TRBJ2-1, with D possibly TRBD1 on 6 matching bases. V lost 3 bases and J lost 7, with 13 bases in between. The CDR3 has 14 residues. CDR1 ENHRY and CDR2 SYGVKD come from the germline V gene. The CDR3 reads CAISELGAGNEQFF. The CDR3 DNA is TGTGCCATCAGTGAATTGGGGGCCGGGAATGAGCAGTTCTTC.

This clonotype showed up many times. The V gene is TRBV9, the J gene TRBJ2-7, with 8 bases lining up with TRBD1. CDR3 length: 14 amino acids. After removal of 3 bases from V and 3 bases from J, the junction contained 5 bases not matched to a gene. In germline, CDR1 is SGDLS, CDR2 YYNGEE. CDR3 sequence reads: CASSAGQVSYEQYF. CDR3 nucleotides: TGTGCCAGCAGCGCGGGACAGGTGAGCTACGAGCAGTACTTC.

This clonotype came up many times. This chain's CDR3 is CASSVQQAAEAFF. DNA for the CDR3: TGCGCCAGCAGTGTACAACAGGCGGCTGAAGCTTTCTTT. J is TRBJ1-1 and V is TRBV10-2; weak D call: TRBD1 (5 bases). CDR3 length: 13 amino acids. V was shortened by 4 bases and J by 6 bases, with 12 bases between the two germline ends. Looked up from germline, CDR1 is WSHSY and CDR2 is SAAADI.

This clonotype was recorded at least ten times. The chain recombines TRBV29-1 with TRBJ1-1; D might be TRBD1 (5 bases). The CDR3 has 13 residues. Germline V gives CDR1 SQVTM, CDR2 ANQGSEA. Trimming took 3 bases from V and 0 from J, leaving 8 bases between them. CDR3 in DNA: TGCAGCGTTGAGGGCAGGGTGAACACTGAAGCTTTCTTT. Protein product: CSVEGRVNTEAFF.